This section outlines one T cell receptor (beta chain) sequence together with its context. Its antigen is unidentified. The sample carries other DNA sequences with the same CDR3. Every patient was untreated before thyroid surgery. This record belongs to a study of metastatic and nonmetastatic thyroid tumors. Study in general: Blood and tumor or nodule tissue repertoires from malignant and benign thyroid patients were compared. Points from the study as a whole: The reported finding was significantly higher TCR beta diversity in malignant thyroid tumors relative to benign nodules, in blood and tumor.

TCRdb recomputed clones from the PCR reads via MiXCR. The profile shows some 16,000 clones, 24% of them singletons. Sequencing used tumor tissue. The sequence was obtained from a female donor with papillary thyroid cancer or a benign thyroid nodule (not recorded which). Some clones in this sample may be carry-over from other donors' samples.

CDR3 coding DNA: TGCGCCAGCAGTGAGGTGCGGACTTACACCGGGGAGCTGTTTTTT. This sequence encodes CASSEVRTYTGELFF. This chain connects TRBV10-2 to TRBJ2-2; TRBD2 is a possible D gene (5 bases). CDR1 WSHSY and CDR2 SAAADI come from the germline V gene. The CDR3 consists of 15 residues. V was pared by 2 bases and J by 3 bases, with 10 bases between.